The entry below describes one T cell receptor (beta chain). Using immunoSEQ multiplex PCR, the repertoire was profiled, and TCRdb retains in-frame clones only, with some absent. This table has 90,000 to 150,000 clones, around 87% appearing once. The data derive from a study of control samples from healthy donors and cancer patients. There are 11 residues in the CDR3. CDR1 GTSNPN and CDR2 SVGIG come from the germline V gene (reference sequence). V lost 5 bases to trimming and J lost 3 bases, with 8 bases between them. This receptor was obtained from a man aged 30-40 years in good health. The chain joins TRBV30 to TRBJ2-7; D gene uncertain. The specimen was blood. CDR3 loop: CAWATGYEQYF. The CDR3, as DNA: TGTGCCTGGGCTACGGGCTACGAGCAGTACTTC.